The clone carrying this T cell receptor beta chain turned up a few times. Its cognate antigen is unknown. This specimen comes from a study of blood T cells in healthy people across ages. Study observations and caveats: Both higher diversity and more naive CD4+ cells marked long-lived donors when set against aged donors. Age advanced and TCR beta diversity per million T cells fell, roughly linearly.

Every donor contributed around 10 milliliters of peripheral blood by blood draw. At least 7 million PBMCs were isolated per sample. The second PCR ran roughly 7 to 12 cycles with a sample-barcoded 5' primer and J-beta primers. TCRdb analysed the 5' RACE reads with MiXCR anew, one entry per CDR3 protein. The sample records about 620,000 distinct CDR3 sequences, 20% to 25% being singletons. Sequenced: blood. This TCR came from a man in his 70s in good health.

The CDR3 bases are TGCAGTGCTAGAGGTAGCGGGGGAAGAGAGACCCAGTACTTC. It translates to CSARGSGGRETQYF. The V gene is TRBV20-1, the J gene TRBJ2-5; 9 nucleotides agree with TRBD2. After removal of 1 base from V and 4 bases from J, the junction contained 4 bases not matched to a gene. CDR3 size: 14 residues. The germline CDR1 and CDR2 sequences are DFQATT and SNEGSKA (reference sequence).